This TCR beta chain appears in the sequencing data of a study of radiation and T cells in renal cell carcinoma. Study outcomes and limitations: From baseline, blood top tumor clonotypes peaked at 2 weeks post-radiation. Baseline intratumoral clonotype presence is unknown without pretreatment biopsies.

Germline lookup yields CDR1 KGHSH and CDR2 LQKENI. With V trimmed by 6 bases and J by 5 bases, 13 bases remained unmatched. This CDR3 is built from 17 residues. This table comes from immunoSEQ multiplex PCR, and its TCRdb copy is limited to in-frame clones, with some not included. The sample includes about 77,000 clones, 75% to 90% of them seen just once. To note about this clone: The target antigen is unknown.

Time point reported: blood 4 weeks post-SBRT, at nephrectomy. As for treatment: 15 Gy SBRT to primary tumor, nephrectomy 4 weeks later. Nephrectomy followed 15 Gy stereotactic body radiation by 4 weeks. Radiation-treated patients gave blood at baseline, week 2 and week 4. The rearrangement links TRBV18 to TRBJ2-2; 9 nucleotides agree with TRBD1. The sample consisted of blood, taken from a patient whose treatment included radiotherapy and nephrectomy. This TCR derives from a woman aged 55-69 years with renal cell carcinoma. CDR3 protein: CASSPGTGSFGTGELFF. CDR3 DNA: TGTGCCAGCTCCCCTGGGACAGGGTCCTTTGGAACCGGGGAGCTGTTTTTT.